This T cell receptor (beta chain) was profiled in a study of blood T cell repertoires in COVID-19. Study details: Acute and convalescent COVID-19 specimens originated in the United States, Italy and Spain.

Profiling relied on immunoSEQ multiplex PCR, and the TCRdb table lists in-frame clones only, not all of them. The top ten clones hold over 7.5% of a sample with about 68,000 clones, 75% to 90% of them seen once. Trimming removed 0 bases from V and 6 bases from J; junction bases left unmatched: 7. This CDR3 comprises 15 residues. CDR1 LNHNV and CDR2 YYDKDF come from the germline V gene (reference sequence). This receptor was obtained from a man between 25 and 39 years old with acute or convalescent COVID-19. Sequencing used peripheral blood. This chain links TRBV15 with TRBJ2-7, with 8 bases lining up with TRBD2. The CDR3 reads CATSRDNSGSAEQYF. In DNA, the CDR3 is TGTGCCACCAGCAGAGATAACAGCGGGAGCGCCGAGCAGTACTTC.